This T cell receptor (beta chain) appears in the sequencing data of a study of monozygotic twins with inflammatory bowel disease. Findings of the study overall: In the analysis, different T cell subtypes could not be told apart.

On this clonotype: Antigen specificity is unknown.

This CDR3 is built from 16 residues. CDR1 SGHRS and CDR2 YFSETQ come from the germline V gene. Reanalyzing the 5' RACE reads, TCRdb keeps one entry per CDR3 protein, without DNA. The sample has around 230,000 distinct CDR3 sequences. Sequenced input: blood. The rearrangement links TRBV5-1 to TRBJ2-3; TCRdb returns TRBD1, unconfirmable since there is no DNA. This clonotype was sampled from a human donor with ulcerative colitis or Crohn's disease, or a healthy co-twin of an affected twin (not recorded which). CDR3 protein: CASSSLRGGKVGTQYF.